Listed here are 30 T cell receptor beta chains from one sample, sequenced in a study of blood T cells in healthy people across ages. A second PCR, run for roughly 7 to 12 cycles, used a sample-barcoded 5' primer plus a J-beta primer mix. TCRdb itself ran the 5' RACE reads through MiXCR, one entry per CDR3 protein. The sample holds 1.5 million to 2 million distinct CDR3 sequences, about 28% seen once. Sequencing used blood. The receptors originated from a woman younger than 45 in good health.

The chain uses TRBV9 and TRBJ1-4; possibly TRBD1 for D (6 bases). The CDR3 is made up of 15 amino acids. Trimming stripped 2 bases from V and 8 bases from J, with 16 bases between. Germline values: CDR1 SGDLS, CDR2 YYNGEE. Here the CDR3 reads CASSVYRDKPEKLFF. The DNA of the CDR3 is TGTGCCAGCAGCGTGTACAGGGATAAGCCCGAAAAACTGTTTTTT.

The V gene is TRBV11-2, the J gene TRBJ2-3; D gene unclear. Germline V gene data show CDR1 as SGHAT and CDR2 as FQNNGV. With 1 base removed from V and 2 bases from J, the gap between germline ends came to 10 bases. This CDR3 spans 15 amino acids. The CDR3 DNA reads TGTGCCAGCAGCTTAGGAGAATCAAACACAGATACGCAGTATTTT. Amino acid sequence: CASSLGESNTDTQYF.

This clonotype came up a few times. One end of the junction is discordant with germline, which a read error may explain. As DNA, the CDR3 is TGTTCCAGCAGCGTAGCGTCGGTTGGGGGGTATTACAATGAGCAGTTCTTC. It translates to CSSSVASVGGYYNEQFF. This sequence joins TRBV9 and TRBJ2-1; D may be TRBD2 (6 bases). Germline lookup yields CDR1 SGDLS and CDR2 YYNGEE. This CDR3 contains 17 residues.

V gene TRBV20-1 combines with J gene TRBJ2-4; 13 bases line up with TRBD2. The V gene's germline CDR1 is DFQATT and CDR2 SNEGSKA (reference sequence). J gave up 4 bases and V 3 bases, and 3 bases lay outside the gene matches. This CDR3 region has 15 residues. The CDR3 nucleotides read TGCAGTGCTAGCGGACTAGCGGGAGAAAAAAACATTCAGTACTTC. As protein: CSASGLAGEKNIQYF.

In this sample, this clonotype turned up once. The chain uses TRBV20-1 and TRBJ2-1; unclear D gene. The germline V gene encodes CDR1 DFQATT and CDR2 SNEGSKA (reference sequence). The V gene lost 6 bases and the J gene lost 10 bases, with 16 bases spanning the gap. CDR3 size: 12 residues. This CDR3 reads CSATAAAREQFF. The CDR3 bases are TGCAGTGCCACGGCGGCGGCTAGGGAGCAGTTCTTC.

The genes are TRBV3-1 and TRBJ2-1; 7 bases match TRBD2. Germline loops: CDR1 LGHDT, CDR2 YNNKEL (reference sequence). The V gene end was trimmed by 1 base and the J gene end by 7 bases; junction bases not matched to a gene: 4. This CDR3 has 14 amino acids. CDR3 DNA sequence: TGTGCCAGCAGCCAAGTTCGGACTAGTAATGAGCAGTTCTTC. As protein: CASSQVRTSNEQFF.

This clonotype showed up just a few times. The chain is built from TRBV9 and TRBJ2-3, with a weak D call TRBD1 (5 bases). Germline V gives CDR1 SGDLS, CDR2 YYNGEE. This CDR3 contains 17 residues. V was clipped by 0 bases and J by 1 base, with 15 bases between them. CDR3 sequence (DNA): TGTGCCAGCAGCGTAGGAACAGGCCTCTGGGGCACAGATACGCAGTATTTT. It codes for CASSVGTGLWGTDTQYF.

The V call is TRBV12-5, the J call TRBJ1-2, with D possibly matching TRBD1 (6 bases). Germline V gene lookup returns CDR1 LGHNT and CDR2 FRNRAP. Trimming shortened V by 4 bases and J by 0 bases, and 15 bases separated the two germline ends. The CDR3 covers 16 residues. CDR3 sequence reads: CASGSTGLPANYGYTF. CDR3 nucleotides: TGTGCTAGTGGTTCGACAGGTCTACCGGCTAACTATGGCTACACCTTC.

V gene TRBV28 combines with J gene TRBJ2-3; TRBD1 matches at 10 bases. The V and J ends lost 3 bases and 5 bases, in that order; junction bases with no gene match: 5. The germline V gene has CDR1 MDHEN and CDR2 SYDVKM. The CDR3 length is 15 residues. CDR3 residues: CASSFRDRGVDTQYF. As DNA, the CDR3 is TGTGCCAGCAGTTTTAGGGACAGGGGAGTAGATACGCAGTATTTT. The full variable domain, with the rest looked up from reference TRBV28 and TRBJ2-3, is DVKVTQSSRYLVKRTGEKVFLECVQDMDHENMFWYRQDPGLGLRLIYFSYDVKMKEKGDIPEGYSVSREKKERFSLILESASTNQTSMYLCASSFRDRGVDTQYFGPGTRLTVL.

This clonotype was observed at least ten times. This chain links TRBV6-6 with TRBJ2-7; possible D gene TRBD2, 5 bases. CDR1 MNHNY and CDR2 SVGAGI come from the germline V gene (reference sequence). Trimming left V 2 bases short and J 2 bases short, with 7 bases between. CDR3 length equals 13 residues. The CDR3 DNA follows: TGTGCCAGCAGTTACGAGACTACCTACGAGCAGTACTTC. Its protein is CASSYETTYEQYF.

The chain recombines TRBV12-3 or TRBV12-4 with TRBJ2-5, with TRBD2 as a possible D gene (5 bases). V was cut by 3 bases and J by 5 bases, with 16 bases left in between. CDR3 length equals 15 residues. In DNA form, the CDR3 reads TGTGCCAGCAGTTTTTCTGGCGGTGGCGGGGAGACCCAGTACTTC. Its translation: CASSFSGGGGETQYF.

Many counts were recorded for this clonotype. The rearrangement uses TRBV20-1 and TRBJ2-7; 8 nucleotides match TRBD1. The CDR3 loop spans 13 amino acids. Per the germline V gene, CDR1 is DFQATT and CDR2 is SNEGSKA (reference sequence). Unmatched junction bases numbered 3, after V lost 3 bases and J lost 2 bases. The CDR3 DNA reads TGCAGTGCTAGTCCGGGACAGGCCTACGAGCAGTACTTC. Translation gives CSASPGQAYEQYF.

This clonotype appeared a few times. The V and J genes are TRBV5-6 and TRBJ2-3; the D gene is possibly TRBD1 (5 bases). The better agreement between TRBJ2-5 and the DNA end casts doubt on the J call. The germline gives CDR1 SGHDT, CDR2 YYEEEE. This CDR3 spans 15 amino acids. CDR3 in amino acids: CASSLASGGQGTQYF. For the CDR3, the DNA is TGTGCCAGCAGCTTGGCCTCGGGTGGCCAGGGGACCCAGTACTTC.

The CDR3 bases are TGTGCCAGCAGCCAAGACGGGTGGAGGTACACTGAAGCTTTCTTT. It encodes CASSQDGWRYTEAFF. This rearrangement joins TRBV14 to TRBJ1-1, with no clear D. The V end was cut by 0 bases, the J end by 3 bases, with 11 bases between. This CDR3 is built from 15 residues. CDR1 is SGHDN and CDR2 is FVKESK in the germline V gene.

This clonotype has at least ten counts. The chain joins TRBV6-5 to TRBJ2-7; 9 nucleotides align to TRBD1. Germline V gives CDR1 MNHEY, CDR2 SVGAGI. J lost 3 bases, V lost 6 bases, and 6 bases had no gene match. The length of the CDR3 is 14 residues. The CDR3 spells CASSQDRGNYEQYF. CDR3 DNA: TGTGCCAGCAGCCAGGACAGGGGTAACTACGAGCAGTACTTC.

This clonotype was seen at least ten times. This chain uses TRBV3-1 with TRBJ2-1, with 8 bases identical to TRBD1. The ends lost 4 bases at V and 9 bases at J; junction bases unmatched: 8. The CDR3 covers 14 residues. CDR1 and CDR2 (germline): LGHDT, YNNKEL (reference sequence). This chain's CDR3 is CASSRPGQDPEQFF. The DNA for the CDR3 is TGTGCCAGCAGCCGCCCGGGACAGGACCCTGAGCAGTTCTTC.

Note on this clonotype: A much larger clone differs from this one at a single base, so this may be a read error. The rearrangement joins TRBV7-9 to TRBJ1-2; D remains ambiguous. Germline CDR1 reads SEHNR; CDR2 reads FQNEAQ (reference sequence). This CDR3 spans 12 amino acids. The CDR3 bases are TGTACCAGCAGCTTAGGGTTCAATGGCTACACCTTC. Its translation is CTSSLGFNGYTF.

This clonotype occurred a few times. The chain combines TRBV12-3 or TRBV12-4 with TRBJ2-5, with D uncertain. The V end lost 5 bases, the J end lost 5 bases, and 6 bases lay between the germline ends. The CDR3 loop spans 11 amino acids. CDR3 region: CASSTAETQYF. The DNA of the CDR3 is TGTGCCAGCAGTACGGCGGAGACCCAGTACTTC.

Remarks on this clonotype: Germline is not matched at one junction end, which may reflect a read error. This chain links TRBV5-6 with TRBJ2-1; either TRBD1 or TRBD2 may supply D (5 bases each). The germline V gene encodes CDR1 SGHDT and CDR2 YYEEEE. The CDR3 loop spans 16 amino acids. Written as DNA, the CDR3 is TGTGCCAACAGCTTCCGTAGAAGAGGGACGTACAATGAGCAGTTCTTC. Amino acids: CANSFRRRGTYNEQFF.

This sequence joins TRBV11-2 and TRBJ1-6, with 7 bases that match TRBD1. V trimming: 3 bases; J trimming: 10 bases; junction bases outside the gene matches: 9. The CDR3 runs 15 residues. Germline CDR1 SGHAT, CDR2 FQNNGV. DNA for the CDR3: TGTGCCAGCAGCTTTTCTCAGACAGGGAGCTCACCCCTCCACTTT. Translation: CASSFSQTGSSPLHF.

This clonotype was seen many times. The genes are TRBV7-2 and TRBJ2-2, with TRBD2 matching 12 bases. The J segment lost 8 bases and the V segment lost 6 bases, leaving 7 bases of the junction unmatched. The germline V gene encodes CDR1 SGHTA and CDR2 FQGNSA. This CDR3 comprises 15 residues. The CDR3 DNA sequence: TGTGCCAGCAGACGCCCTGGGACTAGCGGGGGGGAGCTGTTTTTT. It yields the protein CASRRPGTSGGELFF.

The sample holds many counts of this clonotype. The V gene is TRBV11-2, the J gene TRBJ2-7; D not resolved. Germline V lookup: CDR1 SGHAT, CDR2 FQNNGV. This CDR3 spans 15 amino acids. Trimming stripped 2 bases from V and 0 bases from J, with 11 bases between. Written as DNA, the CDR3 is TGTGCCAGCAGCTTAACTGGAGACAACTCCTACGAGCAGTACTTC. Encoded protein: CASSLTGDNSYEQYF.

For this clonotype: One end of the junction fails to match germline, which may point to a read error. The gene calls are TRBV29-1 and TRBJ2-5; 9 nucleotides agree with TRBD1. The CDR3 is 12 residues long. Germline CDR1 SQVTM, CDR2 ANQGSEA. CDR3 region: CSVGTGREIQYF. The CDR3, as DNA: TGCAGCGTGGGGACAGGGAGGGAGATCCAGTACTTC.

About this clonotype: It may be a read error: a sequence one base away is much more abundant. Written as DNA, the CDR3 is TGCAGCGTTGCGGGACATCGAAACATTCAGGACTTC. It specifies CSVAGHRNIQDF. The V call is TRBV29-1, the J call TRBJ2-4, with D perhaps TRBD1 (6 bases). CDR1 SQVTM and CDR2 ANQGSEA come from the germline V gene. The CDR3 extends over 12 amino acids.

The CDR3 DNA sequence: TGTGCCAGCAGTTTATTAGAGGAGGGTGGTGAGACCCAGTACTTC. As protein: CASSLLEEGGETQYF. V is TRBV28 and J is TRBJ2-5; weak D call: TRBD2 (6 bases). Germline loops: CDR1 MDHEN, CDR2 SYDVKM. The CDR3 totals 15 residues. Trimming shortened V by 1 base and J by 5 bases, and 14 bases separated the two germline ends.

This clonotype was recorded a few times. Here the CDR3 DNA reads TGTGCCAGCAGTGAAGGGCGAGGGAGAAACATTCAGTACTTC. Protein sequence: CASSEGRGRNIQYF. V usage is TRBV2 and J usage is TRBJ2-4, with a weak D call TRBD2 (5 bases). The CDR3 spans 14 residues. Trimming took off 1 base at V and 6 bases at J, with 10 bases between the two ends. Germline CDR1 and CDR2: SNHLY and FYNNEI. The entire variable domain, with the rest obtained from reference TRBV2 and TRBJ2-4, is as follows: EPEVTQTPSHQVTQMGQEVILRCVPISNHLYFYWYRQILGQKVEFLVSFYNNEISEKSEIFDDQFSVERPDGSNFTLKIRSTKLEDSAMYFCASSEGRGRNIQYFGAGTRLSVL.

This clonotype came up a few times. This chain links TRBV5-5 with TRBJ2-2; 10 bases are a match to TRBD1. The germline V gene has CDR1 SGHKS and CDR2 YYEKEE (reference sequence). The CDR3 length is 15 residues. Trimming removed 4 bases from V and 4 bases from J; junction bases left unmatched: 4. The CDR3 bases are TGTGCCAGCAGCCCATGGACAGGGGGCACCGGGGAGCTGTTTTTT. Residues: CASSPWTGGTGELFF.

The rearrangement joins TRBV7-2 to TRBJ2-5; 8 bases align to TRBD2. The J segment lost 5 bases and the V segment lost 6 bases, leaving 5 bases of the junction unmatched. The germline V gene has CDR1 SGHTA and CDR2 FQGNSA. CDR3 size: 13 residues. CDR3 coding DNA: TGTGCCAGCAGAGCAGCGGGAGCGGAGACCCAGTACTTC. Its translation: CASRAAGAETQYF.

The J gene is TRBJ2-3, the V gene TRBV5-1; TRBD2 agrees at 9 bases. V dropped 4 bases and J dropped 2; count of bases not matched to a gene: 8. CDR1 is SGHRS and CDR2 is YFSETQ in the germline V gene. The CDR3 consists of 16 residues. CDR3 nucleotide sequence: TGCGCCAGCAGCCCCTTCCTAGCGGGGCCCACAGATACGCAGTATTTT. It codes for CASSPFLAGPTDTQYF.

This clonotype occurred a few times. The chain combines TRBV4-3 with TRBJ2-5, with unresolved D. The V end was cut by 1 base, the J end by 3 bases, with 12 bases between. The length of the CDR3 is 15 residues. Germline CDR1 reads LGHNA; CDR2 reads YSLEER. The CDR3: CASSQGGARKETQYF. The CDR3 bases are TGCGCCAGCAGCCAAGGTGGCGCTAGAAAAGAGACCCAGTACTTC.